This paragraph reports one TCR beta chain. The antigen remains undetermined. These data originate in a study of T-cell memory formation after mild COVID-19. Across the study: TCR clusters were mostly confined to one donor each.

Broader study findings: Contracting CD4+ clones lay largely in CM and EM, with CD8+ ones residing in EMRA. Later expanders leaned toward CD4+, whereas clones contracting from day 15 to 85 were balanced CD4/CD8. That cross-reactive memory joined was suggested by some responding clones appearing in pre-infection memory.

TCRdb independently ran MiXCR on the 5' RACE reads; one entry per CDR3 protein. The data show about 560,000 distinct CDR3 sequences, 15% to 20% seen once. The CDR3 is 14 residues long. The germline V gene has CDR1 SEHNR and CDR2 FQNEAQ (reference sequence). V lost 1 base, J lost 4 bases, and 11 bases lay in between. The TCR sequence derives from an adult woman who had mild COVID-19 (a few samples of this study predate the infection). Cell type and time point are not known. J is TRBJ2-7 and V is TRBV7-9; no definite D call. Sequenced: PBMCs or a T cell subset sorted from them (not recorded which). The CDR3 is CASSLGQVPYEQYF. In DNA, the CDR3 is TGTGCCAGCAGCTTAGGCCAGGTACCTTACGAGCAGTACTTC. Full variable domain (missing parts from reference TRBV7-9 and TRBJ2-7): DTGVSQNPRHKITKRGQNVTFRCDPISEHNRLYWYRQTLGQGPEFLTYFQNEAQLEKSRLLSDRFSAERPKGSFSTLEIQRTEQGDSAMYLCASSLGQVPYEQYFGPGTRLTVT.